One and the same sample provided the 30 T cell receptor beta chains below, sequenced in a study of vaccination effects on CD4 cells after COVID-19. These receptors are not linked to any known antigen. Clones were sequenced by immunoSEQ multiplex PCR, and TCRdb holds only the in-frame ones, with some missing. The sample lists roughly 15,000 clones, almost 70% occurring once. Before any sequencing was done, the ViraFEST assay used viral peptide pools to expand antigen-specific CD4+ T cells. Scientists isolated CD4+ T cells after a roughly nine-day culture period ended. Participants completed two doses of the BNT162b2 or mRNA-1273 vaccine. Sequences were derived from CD4+ T cells from PBMCs cultured with SARS-CoV-2 spike peptides, sampled after COVID-19 vaccination. These TCRs come from a human donor who received a COVID-19 vaccine.

This chain uses TRBV7-9 with TRBJ1-2; tentatively, D is TRBD1 (5 bases). V was pared by 5 bases and J by 5 bases, with 12 bases between. Germline CDR1 SEHNR, CDR2 FQNEAQ (reference sequence). This CDR3 is built from 13 residues. The CDR3 sequence: CASSTDGGYGYTF. For the CDR3, the DNA is TGTGCCAGCAGCACGGACGGGGGGTATGGCTACACCTTC. Full variable domain (remainder filled in from reference TRBV7-9 and TRBJ1-2): DTGVSQNPRHKITKRGQNVTFRCDPISEHNRLYWYRQTLGQGPEFLTYFQNEAQLEKSRLLSDRFSAERPKGSFSTLEIQRTEQGDSAMYLCASSTDGGYGYTFGSGTRLTVV.

This chain uses TRBV24-1 with TRBJ2-1, with 8 bases that match TRBD2. The CDR3 has 16 residues. V was clipped by 5 bases and J by 8 bases; unmatched bases: 13. Germline V lookup: CDR1 KGHDR, CDR2 SFDVKD. In DNA form, the CDR3 reads TGTGCCACCAGTGGGGGAAATACGGGGGGGATCGATGAGCAGTTCTTC. The encoded protein is CATSGGNTGGIDEQFF.

In DNA, the CDR3 is TGTGCCAGTCGGACAAGCCCTTCAGCTAACTATGGCTACACCTTC. Translation: CASRTSPSANYGYTF. This chain joins TRBV28 and TRBJ1-2; a possible D gene is TRBD1 (5 bases). The CDR3 is 15 amino acids. Trimming left V 9 bases short and J 0 bases short, with 17 bases between. CDR1 and CDR2 from the germline V gene are MDHEN and SYDVKM.

The chain links TRBV30 to TRBJ1-5, with a weak D call TRBD1 (6 bases). Per germline, CDR1 GTSNPN and CDR2 SVGIG (reference sequence). Trimming removed 7 bases at V and 0 bases at J, with 13 bases between. CDR3 length: 14 residues. The CDR3: CAFRTAYSNQPQHF. In DNA form, the CDR3 reads TGTGCCTTCAGGACAGCTTATAGCAATCAGCCCCAGCATTTT.

The chain joins TRBV5-4 to TRBJ2-1; D not resolved. This CDR3 contains 13 residues. V was trimmed by 1 base and J by 5 bases, leaving 7 bases between them. Looked up from germline, CDR1 is SGHNT and CDR2 is YYREEE (reference sequence). In nucleotides, the CDR3 is TGTGCCAGCAGCTTGACGGAGAACAATGAGCAGTTCTTC. It specifies CASSLTENNEQFF.

This chain joins TRBV9 and TRBJ2-7, with D unresolved. Trimming took off 0 bases at V and 1 base at J, with 8 bases between the two ends. The CDR3 consists of 14 residues. Germline V gene lookup returns CDR1 SGDLS and CDR2 YYNGEE. In DNA, the CDR3 is TGTGCCAGCAGCGTAGCTGCCCGATCCTACGAGCAGTACTTC. As protein: CASSVAARSYEQYF. The whole variable domain, remainder taken from reference TRBV9 and TRBJ2-7, is DSGVTQTPKHLITATGQRVTLRCSPRSGDLSVYWYQQSLDQGLQFLIQYYNGEERAKGNILERFSAQQFPDLHSELNLSSLELGDSALYFCASSVAARSYEQYFGPGTRLTVT.

V is TRBV4-2 and J is TRBJ1-1; no clear D gene. V lost 0 bases to trimming and J lost 1 base, with 9 bases between them. The CDR3 loop spans 15 amino acids. Per germline, CDR1 LGHNA and CDR2 YNFKEQ. CDR3 sequence: CASSQDLWTNTEAFF. DNA of the CDR3: TGTGCCAGCAGCCAAGATCTTTGGACGAACACTGAAGCTTTCTTT.

This clone was detected once. The genes are TRBV6-2 or TRBV6-3 and TRBJ2-7; TRBD2 matches 14 bases. The germline CDR1 and CDR2 sequences are MNHEY and SVGEGT. This CDR3 comprises 16 residues. V was clipped by 0 bases and J by 6 bases; unmatched bases: 4. DNA for the CDR3: TGTGCCAGCAGTTACTCCCGCGGACTAGCGGGAGGCGAGCAGTACTTC. Its protein is CASSYSRGLAGGEQYF.

This chain uses TRBV10-2 with TRBJ2-7; D call uncertain. V lost 9 bases and J 3 bases, leaving 6 bases between the germline ends. CDR3 size: 10 residues. The V gene's germline CDR1 is WSHSY and CDR2 SAAADI. The CDR3 nucleotides read TGCGCCAGGTTATACTACGAGCAGTACTTC. Translation gives CARLYYEQYF.

V usage is TRBV27 and J usage is TRBJ1-4, with D tentatively TRBD1 (6 bases). The V gene's germline CDR1 is MNHEY and CDR2 SMNVEV (reference sequence). Trimming took 0 bases from V and 5 from J, leaving 10 bases between them. The CDR3 spans 15 residues. As DNA, the CDR3 is TGTGCCAGCAGTTTATCAAGGGGGTTCAATGAAAAACTGTTTTTT. Amino acid sequence: CASSLSRGFNEKLFF.

By share, this clone ranks as medium-sized. The V call is TRBV6-5, the J call TRBJ2-1; D gene ambiguous. The CDR3 covers 15 residues. CDR1 and CDR2 (germline): MNHEY, SVGAGI. V shed 6 bases and J shed 0 bases, with 12 bases lying between them. CDR3 coding DNA: TGTGCCAGCAGGCCAAGGGAAGGCTCCTACAATGAGCAGTTCTTC. Its protein product is CASRPREGSYNEQFF.

This rearrangement joins TRBV27 to TRBJ1-6, with unresolved D. This CDR3 has 17 residues. Germline assignment: CDR1 MNHEY and CDR2 SMNVEV (reference sequence). V was clipped by 2 bases and J by 0 bases, with 11 bases between them. In DNA, the CDR3 is TGTGCCAGCAGTTTACCTCCCAGGAGCTCCTATAATTCACCCCTCCACTTT. It is translated as CASSLPPRSSYNSPLHF.

This sequence joins TRBV6-1 and TRBJ1-5; possible D gene TRBD1, 5 bases. The CDR3 is 13 residues long. Germline loops: CDR1 MNHNS, CDR2 SASEGT. Trimming cost V 3 bases and J 5 bases, with 8 bases left between them. CDR3 loop: CASSEGRDQPQHF. CDR3 DNA: TGTGCCAGCAGTGAGGGACGAGATCAGCCCCAGCATTTT.

The CDR3: CASSDGPGGYTF. As DNA, the CDR3 is TGCGCCAGCAGCGATGGCCCGGGGGGCTACACCTTC. The chain has TRBV5-1 and TRBJ1-2, with no clear D. There are 12 residues in the CDR3. Deletions cut 4 bases from V and 8 bases from J, with 12 bases between. Looked up from germline, CDR1 is SGHRS and CDR2 is YFSETQ.

This clone was picked up a small number of times. V is TRBV7-2 and J is TRBJ2-7; D remains unclear. Germline V gives CDR1 SGHTA, CDR2 FQGNSA. The germline V and J ends were trimmed by 4 bases and 3 bases, with 7 bases remaining between them. The CDR3 runs 12 residues. This CDR3 is CASSSTLYEQYF. In nucleotides, the CDR3 is TGTGCCAGCAGCTCGACTCTCTACGAGCAGTACTTC.

This clone has at least ten counts. The CDR3 DNA follows: TGTGCCAGCAGCGTAGGTTGGAGGGAACTTGAGCAGTTCTTC. Its translation is CASSVGWRELEQFF. This chain links TRBV9 with TRBJ2-1, with a tentative D call TRBD2 (6 bases). The CDR3 is made up of 14 amino acids. CDR1 is SGDLS, CDR2 YYNGEE, per germline. V shed 0 bases and J shed 9 bases, with 13 bases lying between them. Filled out from reference TRBV9 and TRBJ2-1, the complete variable domain reads DSGVTQTPKHLITATGQRVTLRCSPRSGDLSVYWYQQSLDQGLQFLIQYYNGEERAKGNILERFSAQQFPDLHSELNLSSLELGDSALYFCASSVGWRELEQFFGPGTRLTVL.

This rearrangement joins TRBV28 to TRBJ2-1; TRBD2 is a possible D gene (7 bases). The V end was cut by 1 base, the J end by 7 bases, with 11 bases between. This CDR3 is 14 amino acids long. CDR1 is MDHEN, CDR2 SYDVKM, per germline. The CDR3: CASSLSGGSNEQFF. DNA of the CDR3: TGTGCCAGCAGTTTATCGGGGGGCTCAAATGAGCAGTTCTTC.

The chain combines TRBV7-8 with TRBJ1-2, with 12 bases aligning to TRBD1. There are 15 residues in the CDR3. V shed 3 bases and J 11 bases; nucleotides not matched to a gene: 10. Germline V lookup: CDR1 SGHVS, CDR2 FQNEAQ. The CDR3 here is CASSFRLGQGAGYTF. CDR3 DNA: TGTGCCAGCAGCTTTCGACTGGGACAGGGGGCCGGATACACCTTC.

The chain combines TRBV5-1 with TRBJ1-5; D gene ambiguous. The CDR3 length is 13 residues. V lost 3 bases to trimming and J lost 4 bases, with 8 bases between them. Germline-derived CDR1 and CDR2 are SGHRS and YFSETQ. The CDR3 loop is CASSSHPNQPQHF. DNA of the CDR3: TGCGCCAGCAGCTCACACCCTAATCAGCCCCAGCATTTT.

This rearrangement joins TRBV10-3 to TRBJ2-3, with D possibly called TRBD1 or TRBD2 (5 bases each). The CDR3 is 17 amino acids. The V and J ends lost 0 bases and 4 bases respectively, with 17 bases between them. Germline V lookup: CDR1 ENHRY, CDR2 SYGVKD. The CDR3 sequence: CAISESRGRGSSDTQYF. CDR3 bases: TGTGCCATCAGTGAGTCCCGGGGAAGGGGAAGCTCAGATACGCAGTATTTT.

This clone was found once. The chain links TRBV6-6 to TRBJ1-6; 9 bases align to TRBD1. CDR3 length equals 14 residues. J lost 11 bases, V lost 4 bases, and 6 bases had no gene match. Germline lookup yields CDR1 MNHNY and CDR2 SVGAGI (reference sequence). The CDR3 is CASSSDRGGTPLHF. As DNA, the CDR3 is TGTGCCAGCAGTTCGGACAGGGGAGGGACACCCCTCCACTTT.

This chain uses TRBV7-2 with TRBJ1-1, with D tentatively TRBD1 (5 bases). The CDR3 runs 15 residues. Per the germline V gene, CDR1 is SGHTA and CDR2 is FQGNSA. V lost 2 bases and J 6 bases, leaving 16 bases between the germline ends. The CDR3 reads CASSLQRGFGSEAFF. The DNA of the CDR3 is TGTGCCAGCAGCTTACAGAGGGGATTCGGGTCTGAAGCTTTCTTT.

In its sample, this clone ranks as large. The chain recombines TRBV5-6 with TRBJ2-1; D perhaps matches TRBD1 (5 bases). Deletions cut 0 bases from V and 8 bases from J, with 6 bases between. CDR3 length: 12 amino acids. Looked up from germline, CDR1 is SGHDT and CDR2 is YYEEEE. The CDR3 region has the DNA TGTGCCAGCAGCTTGGGCAGGGATGAGCAGTTCTTC. Residues: CASSLGRDEQFF.

The V gene is TRBV7-9, the J gene TRBJ1-1; D not certain. There are 13 residues in the CDR3. Trimming removed 1 base at V and 0 bases at J, with 3 bases between. From germline, CDR1 is SEHNR and CDR2 FQNEAQ (reference sequence). CDR3 in amino acids: CASSLEVNTEAFF. The CDR3 DNA follows: TGTGCCAGCAGCTTAGAGGTGAACACTGAAGCTTTCTTT.

The chain joins TRBV5-1 to TRBJ2-3, with 12 bases matching TRBD2. Germline lookup yields CDR1 SGHRS and CDR2 YFSETQ. CDR3 length: 16 amino acids. V lost 4 bases, J lost 4 bases, and 7 bases stayed unmatched. CDR3 amino acids: CASSTSSGRAADTQYF. The CDR3 nucleotides are TGCGCCAGCAGCACGTCTAGCGGGAGGGCGGCAGATACGCAGTATTTT.

This chain joins TRBV30 and TRBJ1-5; 8 nucleotides align to TRBD1. The CDR3 is 12 residues long. J lost 6 bases, V lost 6 bases, and 4 bases had no gene match. Germline CDR1 GTSNPN, CDR2 SVGIG (reference sequence). The CDR3 DNA follows: TGTGCCTGCGACAGGGGAAGTCAGCCCCAGCATTTT. Translation gives CACDRGSQPQHF.

As DNA, the CDR3 is TGTGCCAGCAGCGTACAGGGACAGGGAAATTCACCCCTCCACTTT. It is translated as CASSVQGQGNSPLHF. V is TRBV11-2 and J is TRBJ1-6; TRBD1 agrees at 9 bases. CDR3 length: 15 residues. The V and J ends lost 5 bases and 7 bases, in that order; junction bases with no gene match: 6. In germline, CDR1 is SGHAT, CDR2 FQNNGV.

The chain is built from TRBV6-1 and TRBJ2-2; D call uncertain. The CDR3 spans 12 residues. Germline V gene sequence: CDR1 MNHNS, CDR2 SASEGT. V lost 1 base and J 6 bases, leaving 3 bases between the germline ends. Written as DNA, the CDR3 is TGTGCCAGCAGTGAAGTGGCCGGGGAGCTGTTTTTT. Protein sequence: CASSEVAGELFF.

Remarks on this clone: Other DNA variants within this sample encode the same CDR3. The chain combines TRBV6-1 with TRBJ2-5; 11 positions agree with TRBD2. V was pared by 2 bases and J by 2 bases, with 1 base of the junction left unmatched. The CDR3 extends over 15 amino acids. CDR1 is MNHNS, CDR2 SASEGT, per germline. The CDR3 sequence: CASSELAGGQETQYF. In nucleotides, the CDR3 is TGTGCCAGCAGTGAATTAGCGGGGGGGCAAGAGACCCAGTACTTC.

The chain employs TRBV5-1 and TRBJ1-4, with 10 bases that match TRBD1. The V gene's germline CDR1 is SGHRS and CDR2 YFSETQ. The CDR3 extends over 14 amino acids. With 3 bases clipped from V and 8 bases from J, the junction kept 4 bases outside the gene matches. The CDR3 protein is CASSSGTGEEKLFF. In nucleotides, the CDR3 is TGCGCCAGCAGCTCTGGGACAGGGGAAGAAAAACTGTTTTTT.